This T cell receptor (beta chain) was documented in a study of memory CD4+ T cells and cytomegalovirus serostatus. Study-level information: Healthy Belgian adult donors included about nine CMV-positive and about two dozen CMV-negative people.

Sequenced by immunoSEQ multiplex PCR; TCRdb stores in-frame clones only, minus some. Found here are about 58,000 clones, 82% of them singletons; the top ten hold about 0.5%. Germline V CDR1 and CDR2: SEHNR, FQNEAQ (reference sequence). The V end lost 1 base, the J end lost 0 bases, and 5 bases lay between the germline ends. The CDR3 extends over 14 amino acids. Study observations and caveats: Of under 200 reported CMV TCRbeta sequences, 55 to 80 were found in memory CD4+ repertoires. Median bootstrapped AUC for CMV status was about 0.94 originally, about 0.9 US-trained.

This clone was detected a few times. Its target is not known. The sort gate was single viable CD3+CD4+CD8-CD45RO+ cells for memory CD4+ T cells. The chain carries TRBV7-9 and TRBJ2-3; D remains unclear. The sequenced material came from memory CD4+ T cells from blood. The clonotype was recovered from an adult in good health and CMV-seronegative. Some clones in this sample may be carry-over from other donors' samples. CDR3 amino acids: CASSLGASTDTQYF. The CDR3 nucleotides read TGTGCCAGCAGCTTAGGCGCTAGCACAGATACGCAGTATTTT. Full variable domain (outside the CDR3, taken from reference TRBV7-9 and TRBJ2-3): DTGVSQNPRHKITKRGQNVTFRCDPISEHNRLYWYRQTLGQGPEFLTYFQNEAQLEKSRLLSDRFSAERPKGSFSTLEIQRTEQGDSAMYLCASSLGASTDTQYFGPGTRLTVL.